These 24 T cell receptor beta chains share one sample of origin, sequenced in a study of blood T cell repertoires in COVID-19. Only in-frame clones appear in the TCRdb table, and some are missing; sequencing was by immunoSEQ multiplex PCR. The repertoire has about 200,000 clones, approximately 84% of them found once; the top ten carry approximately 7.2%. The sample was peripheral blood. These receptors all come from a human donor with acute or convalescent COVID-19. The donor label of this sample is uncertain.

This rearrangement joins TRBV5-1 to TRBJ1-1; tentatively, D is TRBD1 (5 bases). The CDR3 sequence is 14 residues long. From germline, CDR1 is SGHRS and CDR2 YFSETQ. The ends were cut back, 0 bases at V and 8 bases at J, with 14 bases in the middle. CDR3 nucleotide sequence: TGCGCCAGCAGCTTGGAACCGGGCCGGGGGGAAGCTTTCTTT. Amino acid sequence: CASSLEPGRGEAFF.

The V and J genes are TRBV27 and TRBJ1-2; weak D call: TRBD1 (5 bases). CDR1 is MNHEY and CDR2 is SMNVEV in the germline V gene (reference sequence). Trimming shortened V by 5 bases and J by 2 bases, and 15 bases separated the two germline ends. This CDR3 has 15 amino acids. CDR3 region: CASSLGGGRNYGYTF. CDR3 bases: TGTGCCAGCAGTCTCGGGGGGGGACGGAACTATGGCTACACCTTC.

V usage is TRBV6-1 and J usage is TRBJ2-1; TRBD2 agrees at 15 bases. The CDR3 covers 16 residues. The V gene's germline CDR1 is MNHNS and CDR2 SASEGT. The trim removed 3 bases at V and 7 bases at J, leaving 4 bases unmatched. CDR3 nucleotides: TGTGCCAGCAGTGATTCCGGGACTAGCGGGGGGAATGAGCAGTTCTTC. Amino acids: CASSDSGTSGGNEQFF.

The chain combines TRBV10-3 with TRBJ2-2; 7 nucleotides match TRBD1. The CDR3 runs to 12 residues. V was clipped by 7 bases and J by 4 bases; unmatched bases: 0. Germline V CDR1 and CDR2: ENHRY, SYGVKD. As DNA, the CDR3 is TGTGCCATCAACAGGGGCACCGGGGAGCTGTTTTTT. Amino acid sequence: CAINRGTGELFF.

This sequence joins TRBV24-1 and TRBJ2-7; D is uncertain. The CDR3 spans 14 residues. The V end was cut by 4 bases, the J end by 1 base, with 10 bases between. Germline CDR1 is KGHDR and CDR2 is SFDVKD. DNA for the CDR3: TGTGCCACCAGTGACCCGACACTTTCCTACGAGCAGTACTTC. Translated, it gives CATSDPTLSYEQYF.

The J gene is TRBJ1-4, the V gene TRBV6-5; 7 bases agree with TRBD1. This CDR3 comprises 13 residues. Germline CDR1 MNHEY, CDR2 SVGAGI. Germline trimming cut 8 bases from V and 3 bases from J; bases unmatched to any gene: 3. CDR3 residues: CASGGTANEKLFF. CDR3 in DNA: TGTGCCAGCGGGGGGACAGCTAATGAAAAACTGTTTTTT.

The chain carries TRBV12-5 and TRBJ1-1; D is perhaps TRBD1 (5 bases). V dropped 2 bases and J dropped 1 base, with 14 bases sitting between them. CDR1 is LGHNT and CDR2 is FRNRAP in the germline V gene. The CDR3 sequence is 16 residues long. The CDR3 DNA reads TGTGCTAGTGGTTTGTCCCAGACAGAGAAGAACACTGAAGCTTTCTTT. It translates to CASGLSQTEKNTEAFF. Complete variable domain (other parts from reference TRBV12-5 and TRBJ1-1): DARVTQTPRHKVTEMGQEVTMRCQPILGHNTVFWYRQTMMQGLELLAYFRNRAPLDDSGMPKDRFSAEMPDATLATLKIQPSEPRDSAVYFCASGLSQTEKNTEAFFGQGTRLTVV.

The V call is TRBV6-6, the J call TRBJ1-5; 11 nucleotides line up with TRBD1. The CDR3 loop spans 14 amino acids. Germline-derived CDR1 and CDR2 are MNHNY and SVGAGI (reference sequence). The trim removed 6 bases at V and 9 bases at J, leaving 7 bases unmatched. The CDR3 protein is CASSGTGGLWPQHF. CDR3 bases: TGTGCCAGCAGCGGGACAGGGGGTCTGTGGCCCCAGCATTTT.

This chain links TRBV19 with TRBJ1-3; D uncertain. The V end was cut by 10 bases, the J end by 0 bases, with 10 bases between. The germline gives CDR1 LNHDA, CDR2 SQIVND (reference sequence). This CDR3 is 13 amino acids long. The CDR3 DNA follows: TGTGCCACCTTAGCTCGCTCTGGAAACACCATATATTTT. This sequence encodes CATLARSGNTIYF.

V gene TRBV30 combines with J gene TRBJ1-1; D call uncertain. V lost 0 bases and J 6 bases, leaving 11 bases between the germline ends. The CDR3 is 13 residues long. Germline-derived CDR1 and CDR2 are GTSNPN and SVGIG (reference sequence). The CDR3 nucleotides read TGTGCCTGGAGTGTACTGATTTCGGCTGAAGCTTTCTTT. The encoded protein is CAWSVLISAEAFF.

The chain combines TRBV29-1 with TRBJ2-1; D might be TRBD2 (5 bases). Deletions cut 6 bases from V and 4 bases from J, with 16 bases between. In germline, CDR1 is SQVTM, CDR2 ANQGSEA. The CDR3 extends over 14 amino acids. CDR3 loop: CSVAARERYNEQFF. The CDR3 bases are TGCAGCGTGGCCGCGAGGGAGAGGTACAATGAGCAGTTCTTC.

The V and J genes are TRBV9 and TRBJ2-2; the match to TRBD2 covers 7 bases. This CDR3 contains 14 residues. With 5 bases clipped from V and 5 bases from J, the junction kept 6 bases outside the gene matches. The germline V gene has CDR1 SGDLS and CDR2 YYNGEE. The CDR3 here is CASRGGDGTGELFF. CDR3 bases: TGTGCCAGCAGGGGAGGGGACGGAACCGGGGAGCTGTTTTTT.

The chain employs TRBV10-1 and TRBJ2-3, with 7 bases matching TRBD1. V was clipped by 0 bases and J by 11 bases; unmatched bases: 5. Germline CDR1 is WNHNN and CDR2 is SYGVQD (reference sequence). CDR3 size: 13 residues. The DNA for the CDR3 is TGCGCCAGCAGTGAGTCAGGGACAGCTTGGCAGTATTTT. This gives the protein CASSESGTAWQYF.

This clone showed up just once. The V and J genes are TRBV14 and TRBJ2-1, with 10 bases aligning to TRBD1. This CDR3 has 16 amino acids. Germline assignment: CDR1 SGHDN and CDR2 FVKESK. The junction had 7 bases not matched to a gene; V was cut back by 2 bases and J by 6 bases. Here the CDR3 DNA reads TGTGCCAGCAGCCAACGCCCGGGACAGGGGAGCAATGAGCAGTTCTTC. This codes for CASSQRPGQGSNEQFF.

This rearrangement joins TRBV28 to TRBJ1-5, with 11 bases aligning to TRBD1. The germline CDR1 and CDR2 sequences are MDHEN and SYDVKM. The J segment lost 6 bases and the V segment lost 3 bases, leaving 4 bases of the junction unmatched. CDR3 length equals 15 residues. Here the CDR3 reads CASSLGTGGFQPQHF. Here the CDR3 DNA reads TGTGCCAGCAGTTTGGGGACAGGGGGATTTCAGCCCCAGCATTTT.

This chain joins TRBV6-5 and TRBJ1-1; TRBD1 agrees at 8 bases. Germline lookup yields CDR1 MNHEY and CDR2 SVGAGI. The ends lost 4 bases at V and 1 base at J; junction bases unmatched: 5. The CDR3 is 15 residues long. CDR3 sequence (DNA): TGTGCCAGCAGTTTAAGGGACAGGACGAACACTGAAGCTTTCTTT. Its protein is CASSLRDRTNTEAFF.

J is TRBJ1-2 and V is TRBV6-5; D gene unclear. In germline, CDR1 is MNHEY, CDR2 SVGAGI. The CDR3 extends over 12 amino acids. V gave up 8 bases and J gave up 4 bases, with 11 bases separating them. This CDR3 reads CASGSRGYGYTF. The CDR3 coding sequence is TGTGCCAGCGGGTCACGGGGCTATGGCTACACCTTC.

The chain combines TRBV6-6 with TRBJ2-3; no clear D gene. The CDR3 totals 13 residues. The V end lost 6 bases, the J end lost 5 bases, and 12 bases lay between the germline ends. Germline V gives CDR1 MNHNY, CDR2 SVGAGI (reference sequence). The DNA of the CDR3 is TGTGCCAGCAGCGAATCCTTACTAGATACGCAGTATTTT. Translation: CASSESLLDTQYF.

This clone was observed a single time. The CDR3, as DNA: TGTGCCAGCAGTTTATTGGCCTTGGAGCAGCCCCAGCATTTT. It codes for CASSLLALEQPQHF. The V gene is TRBV28, the J gene TRBJ1-5; no reliable D call. Between the trimmed V and J ends, which lost 1 base and 7 bases, there was a span of 11 bases. Germline values: CDR1 MDHEN, CDR2 SYDVKM. CDR3 length equals 14 residues.

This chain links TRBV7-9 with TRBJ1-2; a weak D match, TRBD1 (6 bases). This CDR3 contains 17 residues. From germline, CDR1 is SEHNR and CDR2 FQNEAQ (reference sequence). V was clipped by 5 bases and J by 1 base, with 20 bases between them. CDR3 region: CASSLDRSFSRNYGYTF. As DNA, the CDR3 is TGTGCCAGCAGCCTCGACAGGAGCTTTAGTCGTAACTATGGCTACACCTTC.

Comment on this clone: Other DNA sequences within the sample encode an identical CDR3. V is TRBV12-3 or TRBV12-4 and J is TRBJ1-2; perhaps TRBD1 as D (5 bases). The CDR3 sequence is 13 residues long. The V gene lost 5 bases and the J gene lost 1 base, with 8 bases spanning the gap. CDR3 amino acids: CASSRQLNYGYTF. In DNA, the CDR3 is TGTGCCAGCAGTCGACAGCTTAACTATGGCTACACCTTC.

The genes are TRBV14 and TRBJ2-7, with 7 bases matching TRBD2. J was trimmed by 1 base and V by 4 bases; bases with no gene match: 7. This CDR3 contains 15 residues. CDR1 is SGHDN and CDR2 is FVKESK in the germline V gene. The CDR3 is CASSLRGLGSYEQYF. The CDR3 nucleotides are TGTGCCAGCAGCCTACGCGGACTAGGGTCCTACGAGCAGTACTTC. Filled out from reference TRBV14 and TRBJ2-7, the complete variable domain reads EAGVTQFPSHSVIEKGQTVTLRCDPISGHDNLYWYRRVMGKEIKFLLHFVKESKQDESGMPNNRFLAERTGGTYSTLKVQPAELEDSGVYFCASSLRGLGSYEQYFGPGTRLTVT.

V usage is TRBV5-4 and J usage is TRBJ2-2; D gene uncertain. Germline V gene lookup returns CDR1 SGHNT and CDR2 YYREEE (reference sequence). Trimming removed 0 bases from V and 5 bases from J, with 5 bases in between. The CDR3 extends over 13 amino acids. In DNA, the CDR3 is TGTGCCAGCAGCTTGGACTTGACCGGGGAGCTGTTTTTT. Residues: CASSLDLTGELFF.

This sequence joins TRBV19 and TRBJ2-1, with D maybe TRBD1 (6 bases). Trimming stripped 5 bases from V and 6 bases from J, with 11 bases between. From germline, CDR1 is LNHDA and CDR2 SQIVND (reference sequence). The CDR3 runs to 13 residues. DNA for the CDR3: TGTGCCAGTAGTTCACAGGGATCCAATGAGCAGTTCTTC. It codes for CASSSQGSNEQFF.